This T cell receptor beta chain was sequenced during a study of cytomegalovirus exposure and HLA in healthy donors. Findings and caveats of the study: The study put 160 or so TCR beta chains on its list as cytomegalovirus-associated.

The primer mix had 60 Vbeta and 13 Jbeta primers. Original processing methods: A later analysis counted approximately 80 million unique TCR beta chains, around 11 million shared. Assay used: immunoSEQ multiplex PCR; TCRdb lists only in-frame clones, some missing. The V and J calls and clone size come from that table; D and trimming were worked out from the DNA. The table shows approximately 210,000 clones, with roughly 79% occurring only once. A remark on this clone: Its antigen is still unknown.

The origin of this receptor is a male donor in good health and CMV-seronegative. Sequenced material: PBMCs.

The CDR3 loop reads CAWMPGRNSPLHF. The CDR3, as DNA: TGTGCCTGGATGCCAGGGCGAAATTCACCCCTCCACTTT. The rearrangement links TRBV30 to TRBJ1-6; TRBD1 might be the D (5 bases). CDR3 size: 13 residues. Germline CDR1 and CDR2: GTSNPN and SVGIG (reference sequence). Trimming removed 4 bases at V and 7 bases at J, with 11 bases between.